The present T cell receptor (beta chain) was sequenced within a study of blood T cell repertoires in COVID-19. About the research overall: Acute-phase and convalescent COVID-19 samples originated in the United States, Italy and Spain. PBMCs, B-cell-depleted T cells, or T cells provided the cDNA or gDNA that made up the material.

Germline V lookup: CDR1 KGHSH, CDR2 LQKENI. The CDR3 sequence is 13 residues long. V dropped 3 bases and J dropped 6 bases, with 8 bases sitting between them. Authors' data handling: Nucleated cell number was recorded as an estimate derived from reference gene primer amplification. Repertoires were generated with immunoSEQ multiplex PCR, while TCRdb's copy carries only in-frame clones and drops some. D and trimming were read from the DNA, whereas the V and J calls and clone size are those reported in that table. The sample holds 210,000 or so clones, roughly 90% seen once. The specimen sequenced was peripheral blood. The sequence was collected from a woman in her sixties with acute or convalescent COVID-19. The chain carries TRBV18 and TRBJ2-2; D remains unclear. DNA for the CDR3: TGTGCCAGCTCACCTCTGGAGTCCGGGGAGCTGTTTTTT. Translated: CASSPLESGELFF.